This T cell receptor beta chain appears in the sequencing data of a study of early T cells in non-severe SARS-CoV-2 infection. To note about this clonotype: Antigen unknown.

Tagging with unique molecular identifiers was applied to individual cDNA molecules. TCRdb re-called the 5' RACE reads through MiXCR, storing one row per CDR3 protein. The sample consists of approximately 46,000 distinct CDR3 sequences, around a quarter of them appearing once. Study-level points and caveats: The VDJdb matching leaned toward anti-spike CD8 responses and overlooked private and CD4 specificities.

This specimen consisted of whole blood, obtained at baseline. This TCR was recovered from an adult who was a healthcare worker with PCR-confirmed SARS-CoV-2 infection or an uninfected control (not recorded which).

CDR3 amino acids: CASSYSGRTSGGLEQFF. The CDR3 DNA follows: TGTGCCAGCAGTTACTCTGGTCGGACTAGCGGGGGCCTTGAGCAGTTCTTC. The chain recombines TRBV6-2 or TRBV6-3 with TRBJ2-1; TRBD2 matches 13 bases. The CDR3 runs to 17 residues. V dropped 0 bases and J dropped 9; count of bases not matched to a gene: 8. Per germline, CDR1 MNHEY and CDR2 SVGEGT.